What follows are 30 T cell receptor beta chains derived from one specimen sequenced in a study of T cells after yellow fever vaccination. MiXCR, applied by TCRdb to the 5' RACE reads, yields one record per CDR3 protein. The sample includes a few hundred thousand distinct CDR3 sequences, 3% to 3.5% of them seen just once. The material sequenced was CD4+ T cells sorted from PBMCs, taken 10 days after the yellow fever booster vaccination. All receptors come from a man between 18 and 35 years old who received the YFV17D yellow fever vaccine.

This clonotype was seen ten or more times. V and J are TRBV5-1 and TRBJ2-5; D is undetermined. Trimming stripped 0 bases from V and 2 bases from J, with 5 bases between. Germline assignment: CDR1 SGHRS and CDR2 YFSETQ. CDR3 length: 13 residues. CDR3 DNA sequence: TGCGCCAGCAGCTTGGGGAAACAAGAGACCCAGTACTTC. This gives the protein CASSLGKQETQYF.

This clonotype was picked up a small number of times. The J gene is TRBJ1-1, the V gene TRBV2; D gene unclear. V lost 1 base and J lost 7, with 13 bases in between. Per germline, CDR1 SNHLY and CDR2 FYNNEI. CDR3 length equals 14 residues. The chain's CDR3 is CASSEGATNFEAFF. CDR3 nucleotide sequence: TGTGCCAGCAGTGAAGGGGCGACGAACTTTGAAGCTTTCTTT.

This clonotype was counted ten times or more. This rearrangement joins TRBV29-1 to TRBJ1-1; D gene uncertain. This CDR3 contains 13 residues. Germline V gene sequence: CDR1 SQVTM, CDR2 ANQGSEA. Between the trimmed V and J ends, which lost 4 bases and 2 bases, there was a span of 11 bases. CDR3 DNA sequence: TGCAGCGTTGCCCTCTTGGGTAACACTGAAGCTTTCTTT. Protein sequence: CSVALLGNTEAFF.

This clonotype was seen many times. This chain's CDR3 is CASSDPAGGGSYNEQFF. Written as DNA, the CDR3 is TGTGCCAGCAGCGATCCCGCAGGCGGGGGCTCCTACAATGAGCAGTTCTTC. The chain employs TRBV7-3 and TRBJ2-1; 7 bases fit TRBD2. Germline CDR1 is SGHTA and CDR2 is FQGTGA. V lost 5 bases and J lost 0; bases outside the gene matches: 10. The CDR3 has 17 residues. The whole variable domain, remainder taken from reference TRBV7-3 and TRBJ2-1, is GAGVSQTPSNKVTEKGKYVELRCDPISGHTALYWYRQSLGQGPEFLIYFQGTGAADDSGLPNDRFFAVRPEGSVSTLKIQRTERGDSAVYLCASSDPAGGGSYNEQFFGPGTRLTVL.

Ten or more counts support this clonotype. The chain carries TRBV10-3 and TRBJ1-1, with D unclear. Trimming removed 4 bases at V and 1 base at J, with 10 bases between. Germline CDR1 ENHRY, CDR2 SYGVKD. The CDR3 contains 14 residues. The CDR3 sequence is CAISVRQQNTEAFF. The CDR3 coding sequence is TGTGCCATCAGTGTGCGGCAGCAGAACACTGAAGCTTTCTTT.

This clonotype was detected ten times or more. The J gene is TRBJ2-1, the V gene TRBV4-3; D not certain. V shed 5 bases and J shed 3 bases, with 8 bases lying between them. Germline-derived CDR1 and CDR2 are LGHNA and YSLEER. The CDR3 runs 13 residues. CDR3 DNA: TGCGCCAGCAGCAGAAATCTCTACAATGAGCAGTTCTTC. It is translated as CASSRNLYNEQFF.

This clonotype occurred many times. This rearrangement joins TRBV5-1 to TRBJ1-3; D gene uncertain. With 0 bases removed from V and 3 bases from J, the gap between germline ends came to 4 bases. The CDR3 sequence is 13 residues long. Germline CDR1 is SGHRS and CDR2 is YFSETQ. The chain's CDR3 is CASSLEDGNTIYF. As DNA, the CDR3 is TGCGCCAGCAGCTTGGAAGATGGAAACACCATATATTTT.

This clonotype showed up many times. V and J are TRBV5-1 and TRBJ2-5; TRBD2 matches at 15 bases. The CDR3 runs 16 residues. With 4 bases clipped from V and 2 bases from J, the junction kept 3 bases outside the gene matches. Germline V lookup: CDR1 SGHRS, CDR2 YFSETQ. The CDR3, as DNA: TGCGCCAGCAGCGGCGGACTAGCGGGGGGGCAAGAGACCCAGTACTTC. Its translation: CASSGGLAGGQETQYF.

This clonotype was recorded at least ten times. The chain combines TRBV20-1 with TRBJ1-6; a possible D gene is TRBD1 (5 bases). The CDR3 is made up of 13 amino acids. V was shortened by 1 base and J by 9 bases, with 10 bases between the two germline ends. CDR1 and CDR2 (germline): DFQATT, SNEGSKA (reference sequence). DNA for the CDR3: TGCAGTGCTAGAGTCAGGGAACGTTCACCCCTCCACTTT. It yields the protein CSARVRERSPLHF.

Many counts were recorded for this clonotype. V usage is TRBV6-5 and J usage is TRBJ2-2; 9 bases agree with TRBD2. CDR1 MNHEY and CDR2 SVGAGI come from the germline V gene. V shed 7 bases and J 3 bases; nucleotides not matched to a gene: 6. This CDR3 comprises 15 residues. CDR3 amino acids: CASTRGGGYTGELFF. DNA of the CDR3: TGTGCCAGCACACGCGGGGGGGGCTACACCGGGGAGCTGTTTTTT.

Concerning this clonotype: Since a much larger clone is just one base distant, this may be a read error. The CDR3 here is CSARDQSTTNEKLFF. As DNA, the CDR3 is TGCAGTGCTAGAGATCAAAGTACAACTAATGAAAAACTGTTTTTT. The chain employs TRBV20-1 and TRBJ1-4; D unresolved. Germline CDR1 DFQATT, CDR2 SNEGSKA (reference sequence). Trimming stripped 0 bases from V and 0 bases from J, with 8 bases between. CDR3 size: 15 residues.

This clonotype has a count of ten or more. This chain joins TRBV3-1 and TRBJ2-7; the match to TRBD1 covers 8 bases. V trimming: 1 base; J trimming: 9 bases; junction bases outside the gene matches: 5. Germline assignment: CDR1 LGHDT and CDR2 YNNKEL (reference sequence). This CDR3 comprises 13 residues. The CDR3 sequence: CASSQVAGGRQYV. The DNA for the CDR3 is TGTGCCAGCAGCCAAGTTGCAGGGGGCAGGCAGTACGTC.

This clonotype has only a few counts. This chain joins TRBV2 and TRBJ2-2; the D gene could be TRBD1 or TRBD2 (5 bases each). Germline V gene sequence: CDR1 SNHLY, CDR2 FYNNEI. Between the trimmed V and J ends, which lost 9 bases and 6 bases, there was a span of 11 bases. The CDR3 contains 12 residues. The CDR3 nucleotides read TGTGCCAGTACCAGGGAGCCCGGGGAGCTGTTTTTT. Encoded protein: CASTREPGELFF.

This clonotype has a count of ten or more. The CDR3 protein is CASSYGQGANQPQHF. The DNA for the CDR3 is TGTGCCAGCAGTTACGGACAGGGGGCAAATCAGCCCCAGCATTTT. The chain combines TRBV6-6 with TRBJ1-5; 11 bases are a match to TRBD1. Losses at the gene ends were 2 bases for V and 4 bases for J; bases not matched to a gene: 1. Looked up from germline, CDR1 is MNHNY and CDR2 is SVGAGI (reference sequence). This CDR3 has 15 amino acids.

Many counts were recorded for this clonotype. The rearrangement links TRBV5-5 to TRBJ2-3, with a possible D match to TRBD2 (6 bases). Per the germline V gene, CDR1 is SGHKS and CDR2 is YYEKEE (reference sequence). The ends were cut back, 2 bases at V and 3 bases at J, with 10 bases in the middle. The CDR3 consists of 14 residues. The CDR3 loop is CASSLTSLTDTQYF. In DNA form, the CDR3 reads TGTGCCAGCAGCTTAACTAGCTTGACAGATACGCAGTATTTT.

This clonotype came up many times. The chain joins TRBV20-1 to TRBJ2-5; 8 nucleotides line up with TRBD1. The CDR3 is 12 residues long. The trim removed 7 bases at V and 5 bases at J, leaving 6 bases unmatched. CDR1 DFQATT and CDR2 SNEGSKA come from the germline V gene (reference sequence). The CDR3 region has the DNA TGCAGTGGAACGGGACAGGCGGAGACCCAGTACTTC. Encoded protein: CSGTGQAETQYF.

This clonotype has a handful of counts. This chain connects TRBV4-2 to TRBJ1-1; D may be TRBD1 (6 bases). There are 15 residues in the CDR3. Trimming pared 4 bases from V and 4 bases from J, leaving 16 bases between. Germline V gene data show CDR1 as LGHNA and CDR2 as YNFKEQ. The CDR3 is CASSREVGGGTEAFF. Here the CDR3 DNA reads TGTGCCAGCAGCCGCGAGGTCGGGGGCGGCACTGAAGCTTTCTTT.

This clonotype was observed many times. The V gene is TRBV10-3, the J gene TRBJ2-1; weak D call: TRBD1 (6 bases). Germline assignment: CDR1 ENHRY and CDR2 SYGVKD. The CDR3 runs 17 residues. V lost 3 bases to trimming and J lost 6 bases, with 21 bases between them. The CDR3 nucleotides are TGTGCCATCAGTGATCTTCCCAGGGGTGGGGGATCCAATGAGCAGTTCTTC. This sequence encodes CAISDLPRGGGSNEQFF.

The rearrangement joins TRBV18 to TRBJ2-7; D not certain. Looked up from germline, CDR1 is KGHSH and CDR2 is LQKENI. The V gene lost 3 bases and the J gene lost 0 bases, with 9 bases spanning the gap. CDR3 length equals 14 residues. The CDR3 region is CASSPNSISYEQYF. CDR3 bases: TGTGCCAGCTCACCTAATAGCATCTCCTACGAGCAGTACTTC. The variable domain in full, completed from reference TRBV18 and TRBJ2-7, reads NAGVMQNPRHLVRRRGQEARLRCSPMKGHSHVYWYRQLPEEGLKFMVYLQKENIIDESGMPKERFSAEFPKEGPSILRIQQVVRGDSAAYFCASSPNSISYEQYFGPGTRLTVT.

This clonotype was detected a few times. The rearrangement joins TRBV9 to TRBJ1-3; D is perhaps TRBD1 (5 bases). CDR1 SGDLS and CDR2 YYNGEE come from the germline V gene. Trimming took off 0 bases at V and 4 bases at J, with 17 bases between the two ends. The CDR3 spans 17 residues. CDR3 loop: CASSVVGDGASGNTIYF. DNA for the CDR3: TGTGCCAGCAGCGTAGTTGGGGACGGAGCGTCCGGAAACACCATATATTTT.

This clonotype showed up just a few times. V is TRBV5-1 and J is TRBJ2-1; maybe TRBD2 (5 bases). Between the trimmed V and J ends, which lost 3 bases and 6 bases, there was a span of 10 bases. Germline V gene lookup returns CDR1 SGHRS and CDR2 YFSETQ. The CDR3 runs 13 residues. The CDR3 protein is CASSSEGLNEQFF. In DNA form, the CDR3 reads TGCGCCAGCAGCTCCGAAGGACTCAATGAGCAGTTCTTC. The full variable domain, in which reference TRBV5-1 and TRBJ2-1 provide the parts outside the CDR3, is KAGVTQTPRYLIKTRGQQVTLSCSPISGHRSVSWYQQTPGQGLQFLFEYFSETQRNKGNFPGRFSGRQFSNSRSEMNVSTLELGDSALYLCASSSEGLNEQFFGPGTRLTVL.

The rearrangement uses TRBV5-1 and TRBJ1-5; no firm D call. CDR3 length: 15 amino acids. The germline V gene encodes CDR1 SGHRS and CDR2 YFSETQ. The V gene lost 0 bases and the J gene lost 1 base, with 8 bases spanning the gap. CDR3 region: CASSLDSTSNQPQHF. The DNA of the CDR3 is TGCGCCAGCAGCTTGGACTCCACCAGCAATCAGCCCCAGCATTTT.

The rearrangement joins TRBV28 to TRBJ1-2, with 11 bases identical to TRBD1. The J segment lost 6 bases and the V segment lost 8 bases, leaving 8 bases of the junction unmatched. CDR1 and CDR2 from the germline V gene are MDHEN and SYDVKM. This CDR3 comprises 14 residues. DNA of the CDR3: TGTGCCAGCTCCCAGGACAGGGGGCTAAATGGCTACACCTTC. As protein: CASSQDRGLNGYTF.

Many counts were recorded for this clonotype. The V call is TRBV5-1, the J call TRBJ1-2, with D perhaps matching TRBD1 (6 bases). The V and J ends lost 4 bases and 2 bases respectively, with 9 bases between them. The CDR3 contains 13 residues. Per germline, CDR1 SGHRS and CDR2 YFSETQ. CDR3 nucleotides: TGCGCCAGCAGCATAACAGGGAACTATGGCTACACCTTC. It codes for CASSITGNYGYTF.

The chain recombines TRBV4-2 with TRBJ1-3, with TRBD1 matching 12 bases. The CDR3 runs to 18 residues. CDR1 and CDR2 from the germline V gene are LGHNA and YNFKEQ. With 4 bases clipped from V and 0 bases from J, the junction kept 7 bases outside the gene matches. CDR3 sequence (DNA): TGTGCCAGCAGCCCGGGACAGGGGGCGGACAACTCTGGAAACACCATATATTTT. This translates into CASSPGQGADNSGNTIYF.

This clonotype came up many times. The chain couples TRBV7-2 to TRBJ2-3; D possibly corresponds to TRBD1 (6 bases). Germline V gene data show CDR1 as SGHTA and CDR2 as FQGNSA. CDR3 length equals 14 residues. V was pared by 1 base and J by 5 bases, with 10 bases between. The CDR3 DNA follows: TGTGCCAGCAGCTTAGGGGGGCTTAAAGATACGCAGTATTTT. It yields the protein CASSLGGLKDTQYF.

This clonotype showed up just a few times. This chain uses TRBV18 with TRBJ2-3, with D perhaps TRBD1 (6 bases). V was trimmed by 4 bases and J by 1 base, leaving 12 bases between them. This CDR3 contains 15 residues. Germline V CDR1 and CDR2: KGHSH, LQKENI. CDR3: CASSQQGTGTDTQYF. Written as DNA, the CDR3 is TGTGCCAGCTCACAACAGGGCACCGGCACAGATACGCAGTATTTT.

This clonotype was counted at least ten times. The chain recombines TRBV5-1 with TRBJ1-2; D is undetermined. Germline V gene data show CDR1 as SGHRS and CDR2 as YFSETQ. Trimming removed 4 bases from V and 1 base from J, with 8 bases in between. This CDR3 is 13 amino acids long. The CDR3 here is CASSPDVNYGYTF. CDR3 DNA: TGCGCCAGCAGCCCGGACGTTAACTATGGCTACACCTTC.

This chain links TRBV4-3 with TRBJ2-5; 8 bases map to TRBD1. Trimming took 1 base from V and 1 from J; bases not matched to a gene: 5. Germline V gene data show CDR1 as LGHNA and CDR2 as YSLEER. The CDR3 totals 16 residues. CDR3 sequence (DNA): TGCGCCAGCAGCCAAGGGACAGGGAAGATCCAAGAGACCCAGTACTTC. Translated, it gives CASSQGTGKIQETQYF.

The V gene is TRBV2, the J gene TRBJ1-5, with TRBD1 as a possible D gene (6 bases). Trimming took off 5 bases at V and 1 base at J, with 9 bases between the two ends. There are 14 residues in the CDR3. CDR1 and CDR2 from the germline V gene are SNHLY and FYNNEI. CDR3 protein: CASSPGVSNQPQHF. The CDR3 coding sequence is TGTGCCAGCAGTCCAGGGGTGAGCAATCAGCCCCAGCATTTT.